Sequencing of this T cell receptor beta chain was carried out in a study of T cells in localized non-small cell lung cancer. The study's findings and limits: Among the top 100 tumor clones, a median 57 appeared in adjacent lung.

Sequencing used immunoSEQ multiplex PCR; TCRdb keeps in-frame clones, though not all of them. Here the sample spans 19,000 or so clones, around 88% being singletons. As for this clone: Its antigen is undetermined.

The germline V gene encodes CDR1 SGHRS and CDR2 YFSETQ. The CDR3 length is 14 residues. V was clipped by 2 bases and J by 4 bases, with 12 bases between them. Material: peripheral blood, obtained before any cancer treatment. The J gene is TRBJ2-5, the V gene TRBV5-1; tentatively, D is TRBD2 (6 bases). The source of this sequence is a male donor older than 55 with stage III lung adenocarcinoma. The CDR3 loop reads CASSFRLGGETQYF. The DNA for the CDR3 is TGCGCCAGCAGCTTCCGACTAGGTGGAGAGACCCAGTACTTC.